Below, 3 T cell receptor beta chains from the same sample are listed, as sequenced in a study of metastatic and nonmetastatic thyroid tumors. No patient received treatment before thyroid surgery. Using MiXCR, TCRdb reanalyzed the PCR reads. Among about 28,000 clones, 15% to 20% were seen once, and the ten largest hold approximately 4.5%. The material sequenced was blood. The receptors come from a female donor with papillary thyroid cancer or a benign thyroid nodule (not recorded which). Some clones in this sample may be carry-over from other donors' samples.

A note on this clone: Just one base apart from a much larger clone, this may be a read error. The chain couples TRBV30 to TRBJ2-2, with D possibly matching TRBD2 (6 bases). The CDR3 runs to 13 residues. In germline, CDR1 is GTSNPN, CDR2 SVGIG (reference sequence). CDR3 protein: CAWSRQNAGGLFF. CDR3 bases: TGTGCCTGGAGCAGGCAGAACGCCGGGGGGCTGTTTTTT.

This clone was seen a handful of times. V and J are TRBV6-1 and TRBJ2-2; 7 bases are a match to TRBD1. The CDR3 totals 14 residues. V trimming: 5 bases; J trimming: 3 bases; junction bases outside the gene matches: 3. The V gene's germline CDR1 is MNHNS and CDR2 SASEGT. CDR3 DNA sequence: TGTGCCAGCAGTTCCCAGGGGGACACCGGGGAGCTGTTTTTT. Its translation is CASSSQGDTGELFF.

Concerning this clone: Given the absence of the conserved phenylalanine or tryptophan at the CDR3 end, a read error is likely. The rearrangement uses TRBV2 and TRBJ2-2; tentative D call: TRBD2 (6 bases). Germline CDR1 SNHLY, CDR2 FYNNEI. This CDR3 contains 14 residues. The CDR3 is CASSGSAVTGGLFS. The CDR3 coding sequence is TGTGCCAGCAGTGGTTCGGCGGTAACCGGGGGGCTGTTTTCT.